This is a list of T cell receptor beta chains from one sample in a study of blood T cell repertoires in COVID-19. This table comes from immunoSEQ multiplex PCR, and its TCRdb copy is limited to in-frame clones, with some not included. This repertoire shows 150,000 or so clones, 88% found once; its top ten account for roughly 1.2%. The sample was PBMCs or T cells enriched from blood (not recorded which). The receptors derive from a woman between 25 and 40 years old with acute COVID-19. Each CDR3 is given with its conserved first and last residue.

V gene | CDR3 protein
TRBV19 | CASTLGLAGYNEQFF
TRBV7-2 | CASSHAAELYGYTF
TRBV2 | CASSDQGRDYGYTF
TRBV6-2/TRBV6-3 | CASSYRRLGSDQPQHF
TRBV30 | CAWSVMGGNTEAFF
TRBV29-1 | CSVALSRDLYNEQFF
TRBV7-9 | CASSLYREEAFF
TRBV28 | CASSSTGQPNEKLFF
TRBV5-4 | CASSADRASPQHF
TRBV27 | CASSFPGQPQHF
TRBV6-5 | CASSSGASGETQYF
TRBV27 | CASREGTSGNTIYF
TRBV28 | CASSFIGEAGGFEQFF
TRBV7-2 | CASSLGTWWNEQFF
TRBV7-9 | CASSFISYEQYF
TRBV28 | CASSFSGTEAFF
TRBV19 | CASNGQGNQPQHF